This T cell receptor (beta chain) appears in the sequencing data of a study of cytomegalovirus exposure and HLA in healthy donors. Study-wide points: Common viral pathogens seemed, in a later analysis, to connect with several of the most significant clusters. Being indistinguishable, some V segments were excluded, TRBV6-2 and TRBV6-3 among them. The study recorded 150 to 200 TCR beta chains that were cytomegalovirus-associated.

Points on this clone: Antigen: not known.

Trimming pared 4 bases from V and 1 base from J, leaving 11 bases between. Germline V gives CDR1 SGHTS, CDR2 YDEGEE. The CDR3 contains 14 residues. PCR employed 60 Vbeta and 13 Jbeta primers. Sequencing was performed with immunoSEQ multiplex PCR; in TCRdb, only in-frame clones are kept and a portion is missing. The data contain under 200,000 clones, 75% of them seen just once; the ten biggest clones take up over 4.5%. The source is a male donor in good health and CMV-seronegative. Sequencing used PBMCs. V usage is TRBV5-8 and J usage is TRBJ1-1; maybe TRBD1 (5 bases). CDR3 bases: TGTGCCAGCAGCCTTTCGACAGCGAACACTGAAGCTTTCTTT. It is translated as CASSLSTANTEAFF.